The entry below describes one TCR beta chain. No antigen is known for it. These data come from a study of T cells in Graves' hyperthyroidism and ophthalmopathy. As for the study in general: Specimen type is peripheral blood, collected at initial diagnosis prior to any treatment.

Amplification targeted TCR beta CDR3 regions from RNA transcripts. The HTBI primer set drove a first-round RT-PCR of the TCR CDR3. TCRdb reprocessed the multiplex PCR reads via MiXCR and lists one record per CDR3 protein. The repertoire holds a few hundred thousand distinct CDR3 sequences, with roughly 20% as singletons. Study-level points and caveats: Researchers found most expanded thyroid clonotypes above 0.001 in blood as well. Ophthalmopathy was separated from stable hyperthyroidism by a 13 V-J model. Ophthalmopathy prediction by the model preceded onset by a median approximately 6.1 months.

The CDR3 consists of 17 residues. CDR1 and CDR2 from the germline V gene are SGHNT and YENEEA. J was trimmed by 5 bases and V by 0 bases; bases with no gene match: 10. This chain joins TRBV11-3 and TRBJ2-5; 9 bases are a match to TRBD2. This sequence originates from a man aged 25 to 40 with Graves' ophthalmopathy. Sequences were obtained from blood. DNA for the CDR3: TGTGCCAGCAGCTTAGATGTGGTAGCGGGAGCCCGGGAGACCCAGTACTTC. Translated: CASSLDVVAGARETQYF.